The 26 T cell receptor beta chains given below trace back to one sample, sequenced in a study of T cell responses to AZD1222 COVID-19 vaccine. Only in-frame clones appear in the TCRdb table, and some are missing; sequencing was by immunoSEQ multiplex PCR. Here the sample spans around 250,000 clones, approximately 95% being singletons. The starting material was peripheral blood, obtained on day 0 of AZD1222 vaccination. All receptors derive from an adult in good health.

The rearrangement joins TRBV19 to TRBJ2-7; D is undetermined. Looked up from germline, CDR1 is LNHDA and CDR2 is SQIVND (reference sequence). This CDR3 comprises 13 residues. V lost 6 bases and J lost 4, with 13 bases in between. The CDR3 spells CASRELYGYEQYF. As DNA, the CDR3 is TGTGCCAGTAGGGAACTTTATGGGTACGAGCAGTACTTC.

V and J are TRBV7-2 and TRBJ1-2; tentatively, D is TRBD1 (5 bases). Trimming removed 5 bases at V and 5 bases at J, with 12 bases between. Germline V gene data show CDR1 as SGHTA and CDR2 as FQGNSA. The CDR3 length is 13 residues. This CDR3 is CASSNRGNYGYTF. The CDR3 nucleotides are TGTGCCAGCAGCAACCGGGGGAATTATGGCTACACCTTC.

V is TRBV7-9 and J is TRBJ2-1; 7 bases map to TRBD1. The CDR3 consists of 14 residues. V was pared by 3 bases and J by 7 bases, with 6 bases of the junction left unmatched. Germline values: CDR1 SEHNR, CDR2 FQNEAQ (reference sequence). The CDR3 region has the DNA TGTGCCAGCAGCTTGACAGGGCTGGGGAATGAGCAGTTCTTC. Translating it yields CASSLTGLGNEQFF.

The rearrangement links TRBV28 to TRBJ1-2; D is uncertain. Germline V lookup: CDR1 MDHEN, CDR2 SYDVKM. V lost 4 bases and J lost 6, with 6 bases in between. The CDR3 has 11 residues. The CDR3 protein is CASSSVDGYTF. The CDR3 nucleotides are TGTGCCAGCAGTTCAGTCGATGGCTACACCTTC.

This clone has only one observation. This CDR3 is CSASPVTEAFF. The CDR3 DNA sequence: TGCAGTGCTAGCCCGGTCACTGAAGCTTTCTTT. This chain links TRBV20-1 with TRBJ1-1; D unclear. Germline CDR1 and CDR2: DFQATT and SNEGSKA (reference sequence). This CDR3 has 11 amino acids. Trimming removed 3 bases from V and 4 bases from J, with 6 bases in between.

The chain couples TRBV3-1 (or the pseudogene TRBV3-2) to TRBJ1-6; D is unresolved. The germline V gene has CDR1 LGHDT and CDR2 YNNKEL (reference sequence). V gave up 1 base and J gave up 0 bases, with 1 base separating them. The CDR3 extends over 14 amino acids. CDR3 DNA sequence: TGTGCCAGCAGCCAAGTCTCCTATAATTCACCCCTCCACTTT. This gives the protein CASSQVSYNSPLHF.

V gene TRBV19 combines with J gene TRBJ2-2; TRBD2 might be the D (6 bases). The germline V gene has CDR1 LNHDA and CDR2 SQIVND (reference sequence). With 3 bases removed from V and 5 bases from J, the gap between germline ends came to 10 bases. The CDR3 runs to 14 residues. Here the CDR3 reads CASSIGRGTGELFF. CDR3 nucleotides: TGTGCCAGTAGTATCGGCCGGGGGACCGGGGAGCTGTTTTTT.

Only one count was recorded for this clone. The genes are TRBV19 and TRBJ1-3; no definite D call. Trimming removed 6 bases at V and 2 bases at J, with 11 bases between. The germline gives CDR1 LNHDA, CDR2 SQIVND (reference sequence). This CDR3 is 14 amino acids long. Here the CDR3 DNA reads TGTGCCAGTAGAAGGGCTAAGACTGGAAACACCATATATTTT. Protein: CASRRAKTGNTIYF.

The V gene is TRBV24-1, the J gene TRBJ2-1; no reliable D call. The CDR3 has 11 residues. Germline V CDR1 and CDR2: KGHDR, SFDVKD. V was shortened by 4 bases and J by 7 bases, with 4 bases between the two germline ends. The CDR3 protein is CATSELNEQFF. The DNA of the CDR3 is TGTGCCACCAGTGAACTTAATGAGCAGTTCTTC.

V usage is TRBV2 and J usage is TRBJ2-7; perhaps D is TRBD1 or TRBD2 (5 bases each). CDR1 and CDR2 (germline): SNHLY, FYNNEI. CDR3 length equals 13 residues. Trimming stripped 4 bases from V and 6 bases from J, with 13 bases between. CDR3 nucleotide sequence: TGTGCCAGCAGTGGGGGGAATAAGGTCGAGCAGTACTTC. This translates into CASSGGNKVEQYF.

The chain couples TRBV19 to TRBJ1-5, with D maybe TRBD1 (6 bases). V was trimmed by 7 bases and J by 6 bases, leaving 13 bases between them. The length of the CDR3 is 13 residues. CDR1 is LNHDA and CDR2 is SQIVND in the germline V gene (reference sequence). CDR3 in DNA: TGTGCCAGTAATGACAGGTCAAGTCAGCCCCAGCATTTT. Its protein is CASNDRSSQPQHF.

The chain combines TRBV28 with TRBJ2-3; the match to TRBD1 covers 10 bases. Germline V CDR1 and CDR2: MDHEN, SYDVKM. The CDR3 runs to 14 residues. The ends lost 6 bases at V and 7 bases at J; junction bases unmatched: 7. For the CDR3, the DNA is TGTGCCAGCAGCCAGACAGGGGGCAGGAATACGCAGTATTTT. Translation: CASSQTGGRNTQYF.

The chain couples TRBV7-9 to TRBJ1-1; D is uncertain. Trimming took off 5 bases at V and 6 bases at J, with 25 bases between the two ends. Germline values: CDR1 SEHNR, CDR2 FQNEAQ (reference sequence). This CDR3 region has 17 residues. The CDR3 loop reads CASSPRQGRGHNAEAFF. In nucleotides, the CDR3 is TGTGCCAGCAGCCCTAGACAAGGGCGCGGCCATAACGCTGAAGCTTTCTTT. The entire variable domain, with the rest obtained from reference TRBV7-9 and TRBJ1-1, is as follows: DTGVSQNPRHKITKRGQNVTFRCDPISEHNRLYWYRQTLGQGPEFLTYFQNEAQLEKSRLLSDRFSAERPKGSFSTLEIQRTEQGDSAMYLCASSPRQGRGHNAEAFFGQGTRLTVV.

CDR3 DNA: TGTGCCAGCAGTTACTCGGACGGGTCTGAAGCTTTCTTT. It encodes CASSYSDGSEAFF. This chain uses TRBV6-5 with TRBJ1-1; no clear D. The CDR3 loop spans 13 amino acids. Germline V CDR1 and CDR2: MNHEY, SVGAGI. Deletions cut 0 bases from V and 6 bases from J, with 8 bases between.

This clone was recorded only once. The CDR3 bases are TGCGCCAGCAGCATTGAGGCTGGGGGCGCAAGAAACACCATATATTTT. Protein: CASSIEAGGARNTIYF. The V gene is TRBV5-1, the J gene TRBJ1-3; possibly TRBD1 for D (6 bases). The germline CDR1 and CDR2 sequences are SGHRS and YFSETQ. The CDR3 spans 16 residues. The ends were cut back, 4 bases at V and 5 bases at J, with 19 bases in the middle.

This clone was counted a single time. Here the CDR3 DNA reads TGTGCCAGCAGCCCCTACCGGGCGGGGGGGCCTAGGGAGCAGTTCTTC. This gives the protein CASSPYRAGGPREQFF. This rearrangement joins TRBV3-1 (or the pseudogene TRBV3-2) to TRBJ2-1; 9 bases line up with TRBD2. Germline CDR1 reads LGHDT; CDR2 reads YNNKEL (reference sequence). Trimming took 4 bases from V and 10 from J; bases not matched to a gene: 14. The CDR3 sequence is 16 residues long.

The CDR3 sequence: CASSPQTSRYGYTF. As DNA, the CDR3 is TGTGCCAGCAGCCCGCAGACTTCGCGCTATGGCTACACCTTC. The chain employs TRBV27 and TRBJ1-2; D call uncertain. V was shortened by 6 bases and J by 4 bases, with 15 bases between the two germline ends. Germline CDR1 MNHEY, CDR2 SMNVEV (reference sequence). CDR3 length: 14 amino acids.

The V call is TRBV2, the J call TRBJ2-7; 7 bases fit TRBD2. The CDR3 totals 15 residues. J gave up 3 bases and V 6 bases, and 11 bases lay outside the gene matches. The germline V gene has CDR1 SNHLY and CDR2 FYNNEI. CDR3 nucleotide sequence: TGTGCCAGCAGACAAGACAGCGGGAATTACTACGAGCAGTACTTC. Amino acid sequence: CASRQDSGNYYEQYF.

This clone was recorded once. The chain has TRBV18 and TRBJ1-1; D is unresolved. The V and J ends lost 3 bases and 4 bases respectively, with 6 bases between them. This CDR3 region has 12 residues. Germline loops: CDR1 KGHSH, CDR2 LQKENI. The CDR3 region is CASSPGITEAFF. CDR3 in DNA: TGTGCCAGCTCACCCGGGATCACTGAAGCTTTCTTT.

The count of this clone is one. The genes are TRBV28 and TRBJ1-4; D call uncertain. Per germline, CDR1 MDHEN and CDR2 SYDVKM. The CDR3 contains 15 residues. V was shortened by 6 bases and J by 0 bases, with 11 bases between the two germline ends. The CDR3 region is CASRDQFATNEKLFF. CDR3 DNA sequence: TGTGCCAGCAGGGATCAGTTTGCAACTAATGAAAAACTGTTTTTT.

This rearrangement joins TRBV28 to TRBJ1-1; D is undetermined. Germline CDR1 MDHEN, CDR2 SYDVKM. There are 14 residues in the CDR3. Between the trimmed V and J ends, which lost 3 bases and 5 bases, there was a span of 13 bases. CDR3 nucleotides: TGTGCCAGCAGTTTGAGCTTCCAGCGGACTGAAGCTTTCTTT. Translated: CASSLSFQRTEAFF.

The V gene is TRBV5-1, the J gene TRBJ1-3; no firm D call. The CDR3 has 16 residues. The V end lost 0 bases, the J end lost 0 bases, and 10 bases lay between the germline ends. Germline V lookup: CDR1 SGHRS, CDR2 YFSETQ. CDR3 protein: CASSLGHSVSGNTIYF. The CDR3 DNA is TGCGCCAGCAGCTTGGGACACTCGGTCTCTGGAAACACCATATATTTT. Together with reference TRBV5-1 and TRBJ1-3, the CDR3 gives the full variable domain: KAGVTQTPRYLIKTRGQQVTLSCSPISGHRSVSWYQQTPGQGLQFLFEYFSETQRNKGNFPGRFSGRQFSNSRSEMNVSTLELGDSALYLCASSLGHSVSGNTIYFGEGSWLTVV.

Notes on this clone: Within the sample, other DNA sequences also encode this same CDR3. The V call is TRBV28, the J call TRBJ1-2; D possibly corresponds to TRBD1 (5 bases). Germline CDR1 and CDR2: MDHEN and SYDVKM. The CDR3 extends over 13 amino acids. The V end was cut by 5 bases, the J end by 6 bases, with 13 bases between. CDR3 nucleotide sequence: TGTGCCAGCAGTCCTACAGGTCGGGATGGCTACACCTTC. This translates into CASSPTGRDGYTF.

The chain employs TRBV6-5 and TRBJ2-7; a possible D gene is TRBD2 (6 bases). The V end lost 0 bases, the J end lost 2 bases, and 14 bases lay between the germline ends. The germline CDR1 and CDR2 sequences are MNHEY and SVGAGI. The CDR3 extends over 16 amino acids. The CDR3 nucleotides are TGTGCCAGCAGTTACTCGATCGGGGGACGGGCCTACGAGCAGTACTTC. This translates into CASSYSIGGRAYEQYF.

The gene calls are TRBV7-9 and TRBJ1-1; D ambiguous. This CDR3 is 13 amino acids long. Per germline, CDR1 SEHNR and CDR2 FQNEAQ (reference sequence). V was shortened by 5 bases and J by 8 bases, with 15 bases between the two germline ends. CDR3 DNA sequence: TGTGCCAGCAGCCCCTACGGGCACCTCGAAGCTTTCTTT. Amino acid sequence: CASSPYGHLEAFF.

The chain joins TRBV2 to TRBJ2-5; 7 nucleotides align to TRBD2. Per germline, CDR1 SNHLY and CDR2 FYNNEI. Losses at the gene ends were 6 bases for V and 5 bases for J; bases not matched to a gene: 6. This CDR3 region has 13 residues. CDR3 nucleotide sequence: TGTGCCAGCAGCGCGGGAGTAAGGGAGACCCAGTACTTC. Residues: CASSAGVRETQYF.